This is a list of T cell receptor beta chains from one sample in a study of vaccination and CD4 T cells after COVID-19. TCRdb redid the calling of the PCR reads with MiXCR, one entry per CDR3 protein. The sample lists some 10,000 distinct CDR3 sequences, under 60% seen once, with 20% to 25% in the top ten. Antigens for these TCRs are unknown. Sequencing was performed on cultured CD4+ T cells from blood, taken after SARS-CoV-2 vaccination. These receptors were collected from a human donor with COVID-19. The CDR3 runs from the conserved cysteine through the conserved F or W. Each record gives: V gene, clone size, J gene, D gene, CDR3 DNA, CDR3 protein. The D gene is left open where the match is weak. The size of a clone is reported for some rows only, either as once, few or many, or as a class for expanded clones.

TRBV11-1	-	TRBJ2-2	-	TGTGCCAGCAGCGGACTCAGGGGAAACACCGGGGAGCTGTTTTTT	CASSGLRGNTGELFF
TRBV11-2	-	TRBJ2-5	-	TGTGCCAGCAGCTTAGGAGTGGAATTCCAAGAGACCCAGTACTTC	CASSLGVEFQETQYF
TRBV6-1	few	TRBJ1-2	TRBD1	TGTGCCAGCAGTCCGACAGGGGGCGCCAACTATGGCTACACCTTC	CASSPTGGANYGYTF
TRBV20-1	-	TRBJ1-5	-	TGCAGTGCTAGAGGGGGCAGCAATCAGCCCCAGCATTTT	CSARGGSNQPQHF
TRBV15	-	TRBJ2-7	TRBD2	TGTGCCACCAGCAGAAAAAGCGGGGGAGTAAACGAGCAGTACTTC	CATSRKSGGVNEQYF
TRBV6-1	-	TRBJ1-2	-	TGTGCCAGCAGTGCGTCAAAGACCTATGGCTACACCTTC	CASSASKTYGYTF
TRBV5-4	few	TRBJ1-1	-	TGTGCCAGCAGCTCGAGGACGGAAATGAACACTGAAGCTTTCTTT	CASSSRTEMNTEAFF
TRBV6-1	few	TRBJ2-7	TRBD1	TGTGCCAGCAGCGGGGGACAGGGGGCTTTTGAGCAGTACTTC	CASSGGQGAFEQYF
TRBV7-9	-	TRBJ2-5	-	TGTGCCAGCAGCCTCCGTAGACCGGCGGGGGCTCTCCAAGAGACCCAGTACTTC	CASSLRRPAGALQETQYF
TRBV20-1	-	TRBJ1-5	-	TGCAGTGCTAGAGATTTTGGGGGGGGTCAGCCCCAGCATTTT	CSARDFGGGQPQHF
TRBV7-9	-	TRBJ2-6	-	TGTGCCAGCAGCTTAGAGGGTAGGGTCTCTGGGGCCAACGTCCTGACTTTC	CASSLEGRVSGANVLTF
TRBV7-2	-	TRBJ2-7	TRBD1	TGTGCCAGCAGCGCCCAACAGGGGTCGTCCTACGAGCAGTACTTC	CASSAQQGSSYEQYF
TRBV7-2	-	TRBJ2-5	-	TGTGCCAGCAGCCCGGACTATCAGCAAGAGACCCAGTACTTC	CASSPDYQQETQYF
TRBV7-9	-	TRBJ1-5	TRBD1	TGTGCCAGCAGCTCGACAGGGGGCAATCAGCCCCAGCATTTT	CASSSTGGNQPQHF
TRBV20-1	-	TRBJ2-3	-	TGCAGTGCTAAGACTACTACAGATACGCAGTATTTT	CSAKTTTDTQYF
TRBV10-3	-	TRBJ1-4	TRBD1	TGTGCCATCAGTGCCCAGGGGGGAGGTGAAAAACTGTTTTTT	CAISAQGGGEKLFF
TRBV25-1	few	TRBJ1-6	-	TGTGCCAGCAGTGAACTGGTTCGAAATTCACCCCTCCACTTT	CASSELVRNSPLHF
TRBV6-4	-	TRBJ2-1	TRBD2	TGTGCCAGCAGTGAACTAGCGGGGGGGCGGAATGAGCAGTTCTTC	CASSELAGGRNEQFF
TRBV20-1	few	TRBJ1-2	TRBD1	TGCAGTGCCGGGACGGGGACAGACTATGGCTACACCTTC	CSAGTGTDYGYTF
TRBV18	-	TRBJ2-7	-	TGTGCCAGCTGTAAAAACAGGGACCACGAGCAGTACTTC	CASCKNRDHEQYF
TRBV5-4	-	TRBJ2-3	-	TGTGCCAGCAGCCCCCGAGGAGTTAGCGGTAGGCAGGCAGATACGCAGTATTTT	CASSPRGVSGRQADTQYF
TRBV5-1	-	TRBJ2-3	-	TGCGCCAGCAGCTCCGTACCCTCCGGGGCTGGAGCAGATACGCAGTATTTT	CASSSVPSGAGADTQYF
TRBV19	few	TRBJ2-5	TRBD1	TGTGCCAGTAGTAGCCACAGGGGGTCAACACTAGAGACCCAGTACTTC	CASSSHRGSTLETQYF
TRBV12-3/TRBV12-4	few	TRBJ1-2	-	TGTGCCAGCAGTGAACGACGGCCAGCTAACTATGGCTACACCTTC	CASSERRPANYGYTF
TRBV11-3	few	TRBJ1-6	-	TGTGCCAGCAGCTCACGAAATTCACCCCTCCACTTT	CASSSRNSPLHF
TRBV5-3	once	TRBJ1-2	-	TGTGCCAGGCCCCCGCGGCAGGGCAATTTCTATGGCTACACCTTC	CARPPRQGNFYGYTF
TRBV6-5	-	TRBJ2-1	TRBD1	TGTGCCAGCAGTTCCGGGACAGGGGGGGTTAATGAGCAGTTCTTC	CASSSGTGGVNEQFF
TRBV10-1	few	TRBJ1-5	-	TGCGCCAGCAGTGGGGGGGGGCCAGGAGATGGGAATCAGCCCCAGCATTTT	CASSGGGPGDGNQPQHF